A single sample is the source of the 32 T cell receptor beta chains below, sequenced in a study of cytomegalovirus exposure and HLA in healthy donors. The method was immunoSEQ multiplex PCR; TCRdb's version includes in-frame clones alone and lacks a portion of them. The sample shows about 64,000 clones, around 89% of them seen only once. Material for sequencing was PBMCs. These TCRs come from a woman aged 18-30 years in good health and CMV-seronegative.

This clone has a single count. The CDR3 loop is CASSLEGQGAETQYF. The CDR3, as DNA: TGCGCCAGCAGCTTGGAGGGACAGGGGGCAGAGACCCAGTACTTC. The chain joins TRBV5-1 to TRBJ2-5; 12 nucleotides line up with TRBD1. Germline loops: CDR1 SGHRS, CDR2 YFSETQ. With 0 bases clipped from V and 4 bases from J, the junction kept 1 base outside the gene matches. This CDR3 has 15 residues.

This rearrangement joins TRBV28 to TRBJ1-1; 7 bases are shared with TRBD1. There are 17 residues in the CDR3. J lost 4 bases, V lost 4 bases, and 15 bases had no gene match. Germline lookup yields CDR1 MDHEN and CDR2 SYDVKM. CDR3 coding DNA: TGTGCCAGCAGTTATGAGTGGTTACAGGGGTTCGGCACTGAAGCTTTCTTT. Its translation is CASSYEWLQGFGTEAFF.

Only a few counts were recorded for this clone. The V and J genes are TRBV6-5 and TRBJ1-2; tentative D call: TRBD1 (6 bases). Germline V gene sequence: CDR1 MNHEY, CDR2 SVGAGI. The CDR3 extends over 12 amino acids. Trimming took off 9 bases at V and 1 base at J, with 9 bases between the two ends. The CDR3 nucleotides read TGTGCCAGTAGCAGGGGTAACTATGGCTACACCTTC. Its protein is CASSRGNYGYTF.

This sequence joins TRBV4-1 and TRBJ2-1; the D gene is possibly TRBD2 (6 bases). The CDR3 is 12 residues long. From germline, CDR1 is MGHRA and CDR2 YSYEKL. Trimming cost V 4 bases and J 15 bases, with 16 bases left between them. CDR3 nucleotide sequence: TGCGCCAGCAGCCCATCCACTAGCCCCCCGTTCTTC. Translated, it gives CASSPSTSPPFF.

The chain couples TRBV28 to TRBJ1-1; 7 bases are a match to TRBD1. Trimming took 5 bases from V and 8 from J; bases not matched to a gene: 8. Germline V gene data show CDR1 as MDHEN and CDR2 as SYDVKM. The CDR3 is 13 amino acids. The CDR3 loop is CASSPGQPREAFF. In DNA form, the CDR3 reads TGTGCCAGCAGTCCGGGACAGCCACGAGAAGCTTTCTTT.

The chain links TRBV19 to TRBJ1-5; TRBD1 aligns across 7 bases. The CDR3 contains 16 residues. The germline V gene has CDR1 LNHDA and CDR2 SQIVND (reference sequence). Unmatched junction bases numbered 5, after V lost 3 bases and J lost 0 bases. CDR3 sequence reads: CASSIRGGNSNQPQHF. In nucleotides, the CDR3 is TGTGCCAGTAGTATCCGAGGGGGCAATAGCAATCAGCCCCAGCATTTT.

The CDR3 spells CASTIDRYSEQFF. The CDR3 DNA follows: TGTGCCAGCACTATTGACAGGTATAGTGAGCAGTTCTTC. The chain is built from TRBV6-1 and TRBJ2-1, with D possibly being TRBD1 (6 bases). CDR1 is MNHNS and CDR2 is SASEGT in the germline V gene. Trimming took 7 bases from V and 9 from J, leaving 16 bases between them. The CDR3 has 13 amino acids.

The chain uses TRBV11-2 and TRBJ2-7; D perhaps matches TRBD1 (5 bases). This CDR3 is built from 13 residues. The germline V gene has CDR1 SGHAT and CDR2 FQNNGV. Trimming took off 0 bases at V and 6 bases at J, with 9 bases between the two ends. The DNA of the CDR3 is TGTGCCAGCAGCTTAGATTTTACAGGCGAGCAGTACTTC. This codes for CASSLDFTGEQYF.

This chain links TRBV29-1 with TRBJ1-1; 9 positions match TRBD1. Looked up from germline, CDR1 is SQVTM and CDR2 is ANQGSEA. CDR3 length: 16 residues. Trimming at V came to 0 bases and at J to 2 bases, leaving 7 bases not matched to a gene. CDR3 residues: CSVEDPRQGVNTEAFF. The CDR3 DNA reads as TGCAGCGTTGAAGACCCCCGACAGGGGGTAAACACTGAAGCTTTCTTT. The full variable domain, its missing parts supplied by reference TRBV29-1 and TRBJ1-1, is SAVISQKPSRDICQRGTSLTIQCQVDSQVTMMFWYRQQPGQSLTLIATANQGSEATYESGFVIDKFPISRPNLTFSTLTVSNMSPEDSSIYLCSVEDPRQGVNTEAFFGQGTRLTVV.

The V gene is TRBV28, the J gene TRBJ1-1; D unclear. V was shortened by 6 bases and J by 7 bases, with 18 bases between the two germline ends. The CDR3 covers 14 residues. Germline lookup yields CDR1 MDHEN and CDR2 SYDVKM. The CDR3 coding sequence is TGTGCCAGCAGGCCCTACCGGGTGGCCGGTGAAGCTTTCTTT. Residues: CASRPYRVAGEAFF.

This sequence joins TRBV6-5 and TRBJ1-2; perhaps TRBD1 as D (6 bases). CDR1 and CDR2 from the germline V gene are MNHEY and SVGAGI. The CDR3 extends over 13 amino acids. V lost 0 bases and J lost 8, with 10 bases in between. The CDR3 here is CASSYSTGGGYTF. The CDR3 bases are TGTGCCAGCAGTTACTCGACAGGCGGGGGCTACACCTTC.

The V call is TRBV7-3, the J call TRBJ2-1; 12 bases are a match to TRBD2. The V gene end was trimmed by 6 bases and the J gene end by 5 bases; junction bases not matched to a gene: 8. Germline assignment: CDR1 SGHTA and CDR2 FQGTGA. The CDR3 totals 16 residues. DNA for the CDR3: TGTGCCAGCAGTCTAGCGGGGGGGCGGATGAACAATGAGCAGTTCTTC. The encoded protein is CASSLAGGRMNNEQFF.

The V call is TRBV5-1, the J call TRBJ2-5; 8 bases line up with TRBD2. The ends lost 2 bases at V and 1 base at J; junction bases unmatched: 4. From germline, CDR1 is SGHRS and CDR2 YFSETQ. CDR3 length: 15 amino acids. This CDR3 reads CASSFSAGAQETQYF. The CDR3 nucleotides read TGCGCCAGCAGCTTTTCAGCGGGGGCCCAAGAGACCCAGTACTTC.

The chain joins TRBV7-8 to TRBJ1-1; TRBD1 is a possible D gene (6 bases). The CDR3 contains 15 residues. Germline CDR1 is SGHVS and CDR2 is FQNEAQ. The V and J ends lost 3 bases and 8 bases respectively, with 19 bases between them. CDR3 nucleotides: TGTGCCAGCAGCTTGGCCCAGGGGTCGGGGTTCGAAGCTTTCTTT. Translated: CASSLAQGSGFEAFF.

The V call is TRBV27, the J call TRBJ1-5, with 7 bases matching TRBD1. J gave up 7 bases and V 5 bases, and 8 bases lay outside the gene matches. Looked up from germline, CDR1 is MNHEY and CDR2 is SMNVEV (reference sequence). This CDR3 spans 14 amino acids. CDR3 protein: CASSPTGEDQPQHF. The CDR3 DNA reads TGTGCCAGCAGTCCTACAGGGGAGGACCAGCCCCAGCATTTT.

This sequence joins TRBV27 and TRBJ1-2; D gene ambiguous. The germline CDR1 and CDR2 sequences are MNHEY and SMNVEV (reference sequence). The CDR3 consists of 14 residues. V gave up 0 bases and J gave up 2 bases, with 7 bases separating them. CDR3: CASSLSAQNYGYTF. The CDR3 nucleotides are TGTGCCAGCAGTTTATCGGCCCAGAACTATGGCTACACCTTC.

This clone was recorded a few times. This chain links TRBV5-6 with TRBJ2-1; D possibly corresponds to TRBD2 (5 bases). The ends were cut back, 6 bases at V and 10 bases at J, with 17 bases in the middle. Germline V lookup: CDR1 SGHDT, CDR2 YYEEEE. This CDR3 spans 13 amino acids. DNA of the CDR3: TGTGCCAGCAAACTAGTGGGAGTAGGCGAGCAGTTCTTC. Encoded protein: CASKLVGVGEQFF.

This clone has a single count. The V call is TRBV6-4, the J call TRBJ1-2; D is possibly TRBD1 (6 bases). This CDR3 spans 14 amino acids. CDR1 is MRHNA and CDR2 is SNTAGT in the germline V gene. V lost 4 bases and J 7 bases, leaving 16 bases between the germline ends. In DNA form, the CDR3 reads TGTGCCAGCAGTGGGTTAAGGGGGATTTCTGGCTACACCTTC. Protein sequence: CASSGLRGISGYTF.

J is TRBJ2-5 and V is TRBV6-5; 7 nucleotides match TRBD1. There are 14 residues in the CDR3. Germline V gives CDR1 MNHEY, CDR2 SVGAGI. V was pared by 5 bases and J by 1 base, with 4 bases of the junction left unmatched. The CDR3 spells CASSKRQGQETQYF. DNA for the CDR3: TGTGCCAGCAGTAAGAGACAGGGCCAAGAGACCCAGTACTTC.

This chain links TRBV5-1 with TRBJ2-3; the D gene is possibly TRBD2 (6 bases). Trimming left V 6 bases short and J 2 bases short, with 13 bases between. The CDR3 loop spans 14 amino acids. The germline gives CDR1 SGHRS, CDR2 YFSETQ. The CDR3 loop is CASIPGDNTDTQYF. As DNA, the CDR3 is TGCGCCAGCATTCCGGGGGATAACACAGATACGCAGTATTTT.

CDR3 region: CSVEGRTEAFF. In DNA, the CDR3 is TGCAGCGTTGAGGGGAGGACTGAAGCTTTCTTT. The V and J genes are TRBV29-1 and TRBJ1-1; D uncertain. Germline CDR1 SQVTM, CDR2 ANQGSEA. V was trimmed by 3 bases and J by 5 bases, leaving 7 bases between them. This CDR3 is built from 11 residues.

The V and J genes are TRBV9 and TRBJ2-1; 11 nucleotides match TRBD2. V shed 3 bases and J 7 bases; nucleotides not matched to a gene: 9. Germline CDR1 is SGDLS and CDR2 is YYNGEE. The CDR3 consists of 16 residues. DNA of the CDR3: TGTGCCAGCAGCGCCTGGGTAGCGGGGGGGAGGAATGAGCAGTTCTTC. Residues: CASSAWVAGGRNEQFF. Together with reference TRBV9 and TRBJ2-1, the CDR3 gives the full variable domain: DSGVTQTPKHLITATGQRVTLRCSPRSGDLSVYWYQQSLDQGLQFLIQYYNGEERAKGNILERFSAQQFPDLHSELNLSSLELGDSALYFCASSAWVAGGRNEQFFGPGTRLTVL.

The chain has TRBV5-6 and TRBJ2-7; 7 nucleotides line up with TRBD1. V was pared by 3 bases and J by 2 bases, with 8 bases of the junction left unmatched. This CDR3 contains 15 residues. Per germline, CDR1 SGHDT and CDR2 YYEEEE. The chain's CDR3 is CASSSTGEKAYEQYF. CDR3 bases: TGTGCCAGCAGCTCCACAGGGGAAAAAGCCTACGAGCAGTACTTC.

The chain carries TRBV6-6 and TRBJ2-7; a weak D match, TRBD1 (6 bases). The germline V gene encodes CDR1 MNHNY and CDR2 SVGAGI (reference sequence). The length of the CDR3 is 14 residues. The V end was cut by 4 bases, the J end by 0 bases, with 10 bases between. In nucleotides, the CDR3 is TGTGCCAGCAGTTTTACAGGGAGCTCCTACGAGCAGTACTTC. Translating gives CASSFTGSSYEQYF.

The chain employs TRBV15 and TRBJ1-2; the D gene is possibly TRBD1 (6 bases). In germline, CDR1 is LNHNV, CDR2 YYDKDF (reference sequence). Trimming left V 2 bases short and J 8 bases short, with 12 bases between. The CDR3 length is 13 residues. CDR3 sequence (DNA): TGTGCCACCAGCAGAAATACAGGGATGGGCTACACCTTC. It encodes CATSRNTGMGYTF. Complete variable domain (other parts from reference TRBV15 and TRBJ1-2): DAMVIQNPRYQVTQFGKPVTLSCSQTLNHNVMYWYQQKSSQAPKLLFHYYDKDFNNEADTPDNFQSRRPNTSFCFLDIRSPGLGDTAMYLCATSRNTGMGYTFGSGTRLTVV.

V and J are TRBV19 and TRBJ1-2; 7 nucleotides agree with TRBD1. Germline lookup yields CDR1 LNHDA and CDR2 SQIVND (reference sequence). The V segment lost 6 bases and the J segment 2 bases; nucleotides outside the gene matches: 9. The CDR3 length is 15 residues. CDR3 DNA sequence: TGTGCCAGTAGACCACCTCCGGGACAGAACTATGGCTACACCTTC. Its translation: CASRPPPGQNYGYTF.

In DNA form, the CDR3 reads TGTGCCAGCAGCGTAGCCTTCGGTGGCTCTGGGGCCAACGTCCTGACTTTC. Translating it yields CASSVAFGGSGANVLTF. The genes are TRBV9 and TRBJ2-6; D is unresolved. Trimming shortened V by 0 bases and J by 0 bases, and 10 bases separated the two germline ends. Germline values: CDR1 SGDLS, CDR2 YYNGEE. The CDR3 runs to 17 residues.

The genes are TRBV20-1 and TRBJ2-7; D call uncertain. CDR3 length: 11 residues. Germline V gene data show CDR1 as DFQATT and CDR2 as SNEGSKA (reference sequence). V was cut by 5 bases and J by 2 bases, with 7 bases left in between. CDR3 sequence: CSAFLAYEQYF. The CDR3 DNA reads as TGCAGTGCTTTTCTAGCCTACGAGCAGTACTTC.

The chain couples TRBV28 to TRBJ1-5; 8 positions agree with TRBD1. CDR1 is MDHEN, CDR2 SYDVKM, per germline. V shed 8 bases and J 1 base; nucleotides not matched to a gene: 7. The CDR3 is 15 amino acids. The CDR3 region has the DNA TGTGCCAGCCTGTCCGGGACAGGCAGCAATCAGCCCCAGCATTTT. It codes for CASLSGTGSNQPQHF.

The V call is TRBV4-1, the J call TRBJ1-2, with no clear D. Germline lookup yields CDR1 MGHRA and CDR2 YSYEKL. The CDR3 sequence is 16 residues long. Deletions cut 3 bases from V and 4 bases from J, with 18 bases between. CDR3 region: CASSHPGRTNLYGYTF. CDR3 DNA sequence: TGCGCCAGCAGCCATCCCGGACGGACTAACCTCTATGGCTACACCTTC.

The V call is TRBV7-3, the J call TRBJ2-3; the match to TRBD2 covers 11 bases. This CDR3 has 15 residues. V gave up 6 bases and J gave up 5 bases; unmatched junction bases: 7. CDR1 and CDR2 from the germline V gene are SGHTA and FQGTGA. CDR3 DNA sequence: TGTGCCAGCAGATTAGCGGGGGGGCCAGAAGATACGCAGTATTTT. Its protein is CASRLAGGPEDTQYF.

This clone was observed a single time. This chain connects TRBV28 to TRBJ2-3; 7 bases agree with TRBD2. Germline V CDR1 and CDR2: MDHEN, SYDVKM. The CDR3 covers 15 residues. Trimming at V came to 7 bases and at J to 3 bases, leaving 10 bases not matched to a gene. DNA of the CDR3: TGTGCCAGCAAGGGGCTAGCGGCTACAACAGATACGCAGTATTTT. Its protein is CASKGLAATTDTQYF.